This T cell receptor (beta chain) was observed in a study of PD-L1 blockade in urothelial cancer. At the level of the study: Of prior chemotherapy regimens, patients had received between 0 and 3.

Trimming stripped 6 bases from V and 0 bases from J, with 12 bases between. The CDR3 is 15 amino acids. CDR1 is KGHSH, CDR2 LQKENI, per germline. TCRdb's table, derived via immunoSEQ multiplex PCR, lists solely in-frame clones and lacks some. The sample has tens of thousands of clones; less than 85% are singletons. As for time point: peripheral blood 6 weeks after treatment start. Each patient's cancer was a locally advanced or metastatic urothelial carcinoma. A single count supports this clone. This receptor was taken from a man between 65 and 85 years old with urothelial cancer. This specimen consisted of PBMCs, obtained around atezolizumab (anti-PD-L1) treatment. The chain uses TRBV18 and TRBJ1-3; tentatively, D is TRBD1 (5 bases). In DNA, the CDR3 is TGTGCCAGCTCCCCTACAGGTCTCTCTGGAAACACCATATATTTT. Protein product: CASSPTGLSGNTIYF. Complete variable domain (other parts from reference TRBV18 and TRBJ1-3): NAGVMQNPRHLVRRRGQEARLRCSPMKGHSHVYWYRQLPEEGLKFMVYLQKENIIDESGMPKERFSAEFPKEGPSILRIQQVVRGDSAAYFCASSPTGLSGNTIYFGEGSWLTVV.